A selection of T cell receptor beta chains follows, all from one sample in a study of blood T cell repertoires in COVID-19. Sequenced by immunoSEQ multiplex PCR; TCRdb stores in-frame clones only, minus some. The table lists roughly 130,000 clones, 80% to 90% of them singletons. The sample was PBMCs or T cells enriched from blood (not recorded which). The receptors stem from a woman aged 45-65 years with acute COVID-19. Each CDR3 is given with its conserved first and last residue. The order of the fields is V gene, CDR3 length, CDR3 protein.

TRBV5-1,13,CASSSGSNTEAFF
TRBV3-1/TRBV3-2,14,CASSQNIGNEKLFF
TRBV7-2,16,CASSSSGTDPYNEQFF
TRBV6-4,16,CASSVRLGVGNQPQHF
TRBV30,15,CASQALAGGADTQYF
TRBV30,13,CAWSNQGGQPQHF
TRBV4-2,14,CASSPGLGGYEQYF
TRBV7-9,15,CASSLGLIPRDEQFF
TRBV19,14,CASRTGQGADTQYF
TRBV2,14,CASSAGTGGYEQYF
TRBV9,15,CASSLGVGDSYEQYF
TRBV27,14,CASTRDWGTDTQYF
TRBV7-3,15,CASSPDTGSGTEAFF
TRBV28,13,CASLRDNGWGYTF
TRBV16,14,CASSQSLTATGYTF
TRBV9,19,CAPALGRGRRLSPMQELFF
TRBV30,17,CAWSDDSGRDRIGELFF
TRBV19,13,CASKRGTGKTQYF
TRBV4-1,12,CASSQGTSGYTF
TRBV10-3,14,CASSAGRGVTEAFF
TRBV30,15,CAWSVPGTANYGYTF
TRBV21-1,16,CASSARDRPYSYEQYF
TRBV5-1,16,CASRRRPGEVQETQYF
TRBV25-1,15,CASSDRASPKDTQYF
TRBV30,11,CAWGRGNTIYF
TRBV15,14,CATSEGSGEETQYF
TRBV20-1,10,CSARRETQYF
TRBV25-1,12,CASSRGTGELFF
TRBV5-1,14,CASSPPGGPETQYF
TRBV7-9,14,CASSFQGGNTEAFF
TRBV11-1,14,CASSFRWTGAEAFF
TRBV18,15,CASSPAIGVHTEAFF
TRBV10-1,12,CASSESTSEQFF
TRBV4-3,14,CASSDRDSDREQYF
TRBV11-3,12,CASRRGLYEQYF
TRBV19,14,CASSGQGPNGELFF
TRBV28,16,CASSFPGGTGTYEQYF
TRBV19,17,CASSRGRGRVLQETQYF
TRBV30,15,CAWSVLGQGNTEAFF
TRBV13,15,CASSQGQGYSYEQYF
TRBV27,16,CASSLRQGRSNQPQHF
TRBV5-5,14,CASSREAGQMTQYF
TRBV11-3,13,CASSGSQGYEQFF
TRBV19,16,CASSILAGGPGDTQYF
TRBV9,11,CASSSQGAHTF
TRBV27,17,CASSLSPYSFGQETQYF
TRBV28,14,CASSLTGVDYGYTF